This TCR beta chain is from a study of blood T cells in healthy people across ages. Across the study: Template switching captured about one barcoded beta molecule per two T cells.

This clonotype appeared a few times. Germline is not matched at one junction end, which may reflect a read error. This CDR3 region has 15 residues. Germline values: CDR1 LNHDA, CDR2 SQIVND (reference sequence). With a J-beta primer mix and a sample-barcoded 5' primer, a second PCR ran 7 to 11 cycles. TCRdb reprocessed the 5' RACE reads via MiXCR and lists one record per CDR3 protein. Seen here are some 800,000 distinct CDR3 sequences, approximately 25% observed once, and the top ten hold roughly 3.8%. These same data were also listed under a study on T cells of mothers and their children. That source notes: Per mother, over 9 million TCR beta CDR3 reads were obtained; per child, approximately 3.3 million.

Source material: blood. V usage is TRBV19 and J usage is TRBJ2-6; D may be TRBD1 (5 bases). This clonotype was sampled from a boy under 18 in good health. DNA of the CDR3: TGTGCCAGTATCGGGCCAAATTCTGGGGCCAACGTTCTGACTTTC. This codes for CASIGPNSGANVLTF.